This T cell receptor beta chain was sequenced in a study of cytomegalovirus exposure and HLA in healthy donors. Study-wide context: Unique TCRs from HLA-typed donors, 65 million to 85 million of them, were held in an early data release.

PCR was performed using 60 Vbeta and 13 Jbeta primers. This table comes from immunoSEQ multiplex PCR, and its TCRdb copy is limited to in-frame clones, with some not included. Of 140,000 or so clones in the sample, 75% to 85% were seen once. V lost 5 bases and J lost 0, with 10 bases in between. CDR3 length: 13 amino acids. CDR1 and CDR2 from the germline V gene are SQVTM and ANQGSEA. In its sample, this clone was seen a few times. What it binds is not known. This same CDR3 is encoded by further DNA sequences in the sample. Broader study findings: Specificity of three CMV-associated chains for CMV antigens was verified in vitro. It was reported in a later analysis that an Asian-associated ancestry cluster showed fewer N-insertions than the roughly 670-donor mean. The study designated 150 or so TCR beta chains cytomegalovirus-associated.

This receptor was obtained from a middle-aged man in good health and CMV-seronegative. The sample taken for sequencing was PBMCs. The rearrangement uses TRBV29-1 and TRBJ1-2; possibly TRBD1 for D (5 bases). The CDR3: CSVPGGSNYGYTF. The CDR3 nucleotides are TGCAGCGTTCCGGGGGGGTCTAACTATGGCTACACCTTC.